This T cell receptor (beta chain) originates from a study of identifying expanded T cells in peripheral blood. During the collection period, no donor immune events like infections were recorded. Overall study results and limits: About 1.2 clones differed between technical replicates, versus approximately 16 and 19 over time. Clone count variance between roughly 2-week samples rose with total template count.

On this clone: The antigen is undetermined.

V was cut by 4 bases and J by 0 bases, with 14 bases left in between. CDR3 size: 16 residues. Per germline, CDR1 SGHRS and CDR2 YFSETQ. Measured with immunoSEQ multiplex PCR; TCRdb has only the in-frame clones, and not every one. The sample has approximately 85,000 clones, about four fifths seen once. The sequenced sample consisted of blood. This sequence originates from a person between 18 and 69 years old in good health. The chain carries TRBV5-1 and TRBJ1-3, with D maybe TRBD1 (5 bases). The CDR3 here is CASSIDSPSSGNTIYF. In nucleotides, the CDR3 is TGCGCCAGCAGCATTGACAGCCCAAGCTCTGGAAACACCATATATTTT.